These T cell receptor beta chains were read from a single sample in a study of T cells after yellow fever vaccination. TCRdb used MiXCR to reprocess the 5' RACE reads, holding one entry per CDR3 protein. Found here are hundreds of thousands of distinct CDR3 sequences, 11% of them singletons; the top ten hold about 17%. The sequencing used PBMCs, collected on the day of the first yellow fever vaccination. The receptor set was obtained from a man aged 18-30 years who received the YFV17D yellow fever vaccine. Each CDR3 is given with its conserved first and last residue. A D gene is named only where the DNA matches it firmly. Size tells how often a clone was seen (once, few, many) or the class of an expanded clone, and some rows leave it out.

clone_size	v_call	j_call	d_call	cdr3_aa	cdr3_nt
many	TRBV4-2	TRBJ1-2	.	CASSQAPGDEGYTF	TGTGCCAGCAGCCAAGCCCCAGGGGATGAAGGCTACACCTTC
few	TRBV11-2	TRBJ2-3	.	CASSRIPGSNYRADTQYF	TGTGCCAGCAGCAGAATCCCCGGGTCCAACTACCGAGCAGATACGCAGTATTTT
.	TRBV5-1	TRBJ1-2	.	CASSFGRRPVPNYGYTF	TGCGCCAGCAGCTTCGGCAGGCGCCCCGTACCTAACTATGGCTACACCTTC
.	TRBV6-2/TRBV6-3	TRBJ2-7	.	CASSYLAGTYEQYF	TGTGCCAGCAGTTACTTGGCGGGGACCTACGAGCAGTACTTC
.	TRBV4-2	TRBJ1-1	.	CASSARLLFTMNTEAFF	TGTGCCAGCAGCGCTAGGCTCCTCTTCACAATGAACACTGAAGCTTTCTTT
many	TRBV4-3	TRBJ2-5	TRBD2	CASSQFLAGGSSETQYF	TGCGCCAGCAGCCAGTTCCTAGCGGGGGGGTCCTCGGAGACCCAGTACTTC
many	TRBV4-1	TRBJ2-1	TRBD2	CASSPGLADYNEQFF	TGCGCCAGCAGCCCGGGACTAGCGGATTACAATGAGCAGTTCTTC
.	TRBV7-2	TRBJ2-2	TRBD2	CASSLPSGGPNTGELFF	TGTGCCAGCAGCTTGCCTAGCGGGGGCCCCAACACCGGGGAGCTGTTTTTT
few	TRBV4-2	TRBJ2-5	.	CASSQGQGGPGETQYF	TGTGCCAGCAGCCAAGGGCAAGGAGGCCCGGGGGAGACCCAGTACTTC
few	TRBV4-2	TRBJ2-7	.	CASSLGEAGEQYF	TGTGCCAGCAGCTTAGGGGAGGCGGGCGAGCAGTACTTC
many	TRBV7-2	TRBJ1-5	.	CASTPRGGGEQPQHF	TGTGCCAGCACTCCACGCGGCGGAGGGGAACAGCCCCAGCATTTT
few	TRBV2	TRBJ2-5	.	CASLRASQETQYF	TGTGCCAGCCTCCGGGCCTCACAAGAGACCCAGTACTTC
.	TRBV27	TRBJ2-2	TRBD2	CASSLLLAGGYGELFF	TGTGCCAGCAGTTTACTCCTAGCGGGGGGATATGGGGAGCTGTTTTTT
few	TRBV20-1	TRBJ1-1	.	CSARRQSTEAFF	TGCAGTGCCAGGAGACAGAGCACTGAAGCTTTCTTT
many	TRBV5-1	TRBJ2-7	.	CASSLAGAGEIFEQYF	TGCGCCAGCAGCTTGGCCGGGGCAGGAGAGATTTTCGAGCAGTACTTC
once	TRBV19	TRBJ1-1	TRBD1	CASSTLGTGVAEAFF	TGTGCCAGTAGTACCCTAGGGACAGGGGTCGCTGAAGCTTTCTTT
few	TRBV5-1	TRBJ1-6	.	CASRVTATHSPLHF	TGCGCCAGCAGGGTGACAGCGACCCATTCACCCCTCCACTTT
.	TRBV9	TRBJ2-5	.	CASSVGMGDQETQYF	TGTGCCAGCAGCGTAGGAATGGGGGACCAAGAGACCCAGTACTTC
.	TRBV9	TRBJ1-2	.	CASSLTGRYGYTF	TGTGCCAGCAGCTTGACGGGTCGGTATGGCTACACCTTC
few	TRBV29-1	TRBJ2-2	TRBD2	CSVDGTSGRANTGELFF	TGCAGCGTTGACGGGACTAGCGGGCGCGCGAACACCGGGGAGCTGTTTTTT
.	TRBV12-3/TRBV12-4	TRBJ2-3	.	CASSAGLPDTQYF	TGTGCCAGCAGTGCCGGTTTACCAGATACGCAGTATTTT
few	TRBV7-2	TRBJ1-5	.	CASSLADREGQPQHF	TGTGCCAGCAGCTTAGCGGACAGAGAAGGACAGCCCCAGCATTTT
few	TRBV7-7	TRBJ2-3	TRBD1	CASSLGGQGAHTDTQYF	TGTGCCAGCAGCTTAGGCGGACAGGGGGCCCACACAGATACGCAGTATTTT
few	TRBV4-1	TRBJ2-7	.	CASGIRDGSYEQYF	TGCGCCAGCGGGATCCGGGACGGCTCCTACGAGCAGTACTTC
.	TRBV7-6	TRBJ1-1	.	CASSSYTDGNTEAFF	TGTGCCAGCAGCTCCTACACTGACGGAAACACTGAAGCTTTCTTT
few	TRBV9	TRBJ1-2	.	CASSVGMDGYTF	TGTGCCAGCAGCGTAGGTATGGATGGCTACACCTTC
few	TRBV7-9	TRBJ1-4	.	CASSFRLATNEKLFF	TGTGCCAGCAGCTTCCGTCTTGCAACTAATGAAAAACTGTTTTTT
.	TRBV19	TRBJ2-3	TRBD1	CASSVDRATDTQYF	TGTGCCAGTAGTGTAGACAGGGCGACAGATACGCAGTATTTT
few	TRBV15	TRBJ2-1	.	CATSTQREVYNEQFF	TGTGCCACCAGCACACAAAGGGAGGTCTACAATGAGCAGTTCTTC
.	TRBV7-9	TRBJ2-5	.	CASSPTADGGETQYF	TGTGCCAGCAGCCCTACTGCCGACGGTGGGGAGACCCAGTACTTC
few	TRBV7-7	TRBJ2-1	TRBD2	CASSLGGTSGGNEQFF	TGTGCCAGCAGCTTAGGGGGGACTAGCGGGGGCAATGAGCAGTTCTTC
few	TRBV9	TRBJ2-5	.	CASSPLGLEETQYF	TGTGCCAGCAGCCCCCTCGGGTTGGAAGAGACCCAGTACTTC
.	TRBV6-2/TRBV6-3	TRBJ1-2	.	CASSRTIYGYTF	TGTGCCAGCAGTCGGACAATCTATGGCTACACCTTC
few	TRBV28	TRBJ1-3	.	CASSPHSPSGNTIYF	TGTGCCAGCAGCCCTCACTCGCCCTCTGGAAACACCATATATTTT
.	TRBV12-3/TRBV12-4	TRBJ2-7	.	CASSFRGGTSYEQYF	TGTGCCAGCAGTTTTCGCGGGGGCACCTCCTACGAGCAGTACTTC
few	TRBV5-1	TRBJ1-6	.	CASSPRIAGGNSPLHF	TGCGCCAGCAGCCCTCGGATCGCCGGCGGGAATTCACCCCTCCACTTT
.	TRBV7-9	TRBJ2-2	.	CASGTFLTGELFF	TGTGCCAGCGGGACTTTTCTCACCGGGGAGCTGTTTTTT
.	TRBV19	TRBJ2-5	.	CASSTGIQETQYF	TGTGCCAGTAGTACGGGCATCCAAGAGACCCAGTACTTC
.	TRBV4-2	TRBJ1-3	.	CASSREGQESGNTIYF	TGTGCCAGCAGCCGAGAGGGCCAGGAATCTGGAAACACCATATATTTT
.	TRBV6-5	TRBJ1-4	.	CASSYIGNEKLFF	TGTGCCAGCAGTTATATTGGTAATGAAAAACTGTTTTTT
few	TRBV24-1	TRBJ1-1	.	CATSDNQGITEAFF	TGTGCCACCAGTGACAACCAGGGGATAACTGAAGCTTTCTTT
.	TRBV20-1	TRBJ2-5	.	CSARDGVSQYF	TGCAGTGCTAGAGATGGAGTGAGCCAGTACTTC
few	TRBV7-2	TRBJ1-1	.	CASSLLWGRNTEAFF	TGTGCCAGCAGCCTCCTATGGGGCAGGAACACTGAAGCTTTCTTT